Described below is a single T cell receptor beta chain sequence and its context. The antigen is not known. The entry originates in a study of cytomegalovirus exposure and HLA in healthy donors. The PCR was carried out with 60 Vbeta primers and 13 Jbeta primers. The data were produced by immunoSEQ multiplex PCR, yet TCRdb's version contains in-frame clones alone and is incomplete. The sample has under 200,000 clones, 70% to 80% seen once. Study-level findings and limits: Roughly even sequencing depth across donors was the assumption behind the presence/absence analyses. Using a false discovery rate of 0.05, a later analysis showed that roughly 16,000 TCR beta sequences were associated with HLA alleles. The authors reported that TCR beta sequences could predict HLA-A and HLA-B alleles. These predictions were accurate for most subjects in the first cohort.

The CDR3 spans 14 residues. CDR1 and CDR2 from the germline V gene are SNHLY and FYNNEI. The V call is TRBV2, the J call TRBJ2-5; D possibly corresponds to TRBD1 (5 bases). The DNA matches TRBJ2-7 better at its end, which makes the J call doubtful. The TCR was taken from a man aged 30 to 39 in good health and CMV-seronegative. The sequenced sample was PBMCs. Here the CDR3 reads CASNYLPSRGEQYF. CDR3 DNA: TGTGCCAGCAACTACTTACCCTCTAGGGGCGAGCAGTACTTC.